This T cell receptor (beta chain) stems from a study of CD8+CD57+ T cells in acquired aplastic anemia. Study background: Each DNA sample taken from sorted CD4+ and CD8+ cells came to around 3.4 ug on average.

CDR1 is SGHDT, CDR2 YYEEEE, per germline. The CDR3 extends over 15 amino acids. Template material for TCR beta VDJ and CDR3 profiling consisted of genomic DNA. TCRdb re-called the reads through MiXCR, storing one row per CDR3 protein. Of approximately 250,000 distinct CDR3 sequences listed, approximately 82% are singletons. In its sample, this clonotype was seen a few times. One end of the junction fails to match germline, which may point to a read error. Patients chosen for sequencing had shown CD8+CD57+ cell expansion by flow cytometry. Sequencing used sorted CD4+, CD8+, or CD8+CD57+ T cells (not recorded which) from PBMCs. The receptor was derived from a human donor with aplastic anemia. The chain carries TRBV5-6 and TRBJ1-1; possibly TRBD1 for D (6 bases). CDR3 amino acids: CASSWGGGANTEAFF. The CDR3 DNA sequence: TGTGCCAGCAGCTGGGGGGGGGGGGCGAACACTGAGGCTTTCTTT.